The clone carrying this TCR beta chain was observed many times. Antigen unknown. This sample was included in a study of T cells after yellow fever vaccination. Study conclusions and caveats: Faster peaking, at day 5 versus 15, marked a secondary response that was weaker. Reappearance after the booster was seen for most primary-vaccination clones, at 95% to 97% CD4 and around 90% CD8.

TCRdb reprocessed the 5' RACE reads with MiXCR, giving one entry per CDR3 protein. Here the sample spans some 340,000 distinct CDR3 sequences, approximately 4% being singletons. Trimming left V 5 bases short and J 8 bases short, with 11 bases between. The CDR3 has 12 residues. Germline CDR1 and CDR2: SGHTA and FQGNSA. The rearrangement links TRBV7-2 to TRBJ2-3; TRBD1 or TRBD2 may be the D gene (6 bases each). This sequence was found in a man between 18 and 35 years old who received the YFV17D yellow fever vaccine. The source material was PBMCs, sampled 5 days after the yellow fever booster vaccination. The CDR3 loop reads CASSTEGGTQYF. CDR3 bases: TGTGCCAGCAGCACAGAGGGGGGTACGCAGTATTTT.